This TCR beta chain came from a study of vaccination and CD4 T cells after COVID-19. Overall study context: Collection of post-COVID samples occurred a median approximately 100 days after diagnosis, spanning a range of 35 to 161.

Treatment defined: roughly ten-day PBMC culture with coronavirus spike peptide pools or control peptides (ViraFEST assay). T cells were expanded with peptide pools, and expanded clonotypes were identified by TCR sequencing. Sequenced with the Oncomine TCR Beta short-read assay was DNA taken from cultured CD4+ T cells. TCRdb itself ran the PCR reads through MiXCR, one entry per CDR3 protein. Among about 18,000 distinct CDR3 sequences listed, about 70% were seen once. Of note for this clonotype: Its antigen is not known.

J gave up 0 bases and V 5 bases, and 7 bases lay outside the gene matches. Germline CDR1 SEHNR, CDR2 FQNEAQ (reference sequence). The CDR3 runs to 17 residues. This sequence originates from a human donor who had recovered from COVID-19. What was sequenced was CD4+ T cells from blood, cultured in vitro. The rearrangement links TRBV7-9 to TRBJ2-3, with 11 nucleotides matching TRBD2. In DNA, the CDR3 is TGTGCCAGCAGCACCGGGACTAGCGGATATAGCACAGATACGCAGTATTTT. The encoded protein is CASSTGTSGYSTDTQYF.